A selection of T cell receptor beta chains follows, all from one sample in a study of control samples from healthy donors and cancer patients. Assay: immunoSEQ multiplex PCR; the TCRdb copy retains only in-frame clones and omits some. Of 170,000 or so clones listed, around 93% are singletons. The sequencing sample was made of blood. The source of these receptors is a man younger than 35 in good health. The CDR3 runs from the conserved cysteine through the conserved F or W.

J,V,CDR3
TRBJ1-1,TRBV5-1,CASSGSGPNTEAFF
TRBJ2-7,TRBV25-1,CASSAEQGADEQYF
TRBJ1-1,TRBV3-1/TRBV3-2,CASSPQISNTEAFF
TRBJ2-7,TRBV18,CASSSGLDYEQYF
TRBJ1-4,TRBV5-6,CASSLATAYNEKLFF
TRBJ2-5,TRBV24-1,CATSDPRGLAGTQETQYF
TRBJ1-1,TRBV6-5,CASSRGLGAFF
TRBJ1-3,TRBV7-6,CASSSAGNTIYF
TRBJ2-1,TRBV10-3,CAIMRSSGGSYNEQFF
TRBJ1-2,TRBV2,CASVGQNYGYTF
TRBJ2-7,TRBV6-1,CASSELFVTGYYEQYF
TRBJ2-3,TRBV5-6,CASSLRRQGTQYF
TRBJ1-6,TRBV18,CASSPDRTENSPLHF
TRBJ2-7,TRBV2,CASSELSGTYYEQYF
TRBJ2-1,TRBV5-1,CASASTTGLAGGLNDNEQFF
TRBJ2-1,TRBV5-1,CASSLLAGSDEQFF
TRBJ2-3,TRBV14,CASSLFVDTQYF
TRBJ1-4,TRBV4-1,CASSRGQGAEKLFF
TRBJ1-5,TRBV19,CASSIGTGAGNQPQHF
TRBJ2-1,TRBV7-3,CASSPDRGGHNEQFF
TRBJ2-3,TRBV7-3,CASSPGLAGGLGDSQYF
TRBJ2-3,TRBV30,CAWSFLAGGTDTQYF
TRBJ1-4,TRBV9,CASSVGQFNEKLFF
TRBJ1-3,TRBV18,CASSPRGAGNTIYF
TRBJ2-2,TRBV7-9,CASRIRGLNTGELFF
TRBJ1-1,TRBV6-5,CASSYSRRSDTEAFF
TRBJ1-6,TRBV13,CASSLWEGGGNSPLHF
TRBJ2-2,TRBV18,CASSPNLLDTGELFF
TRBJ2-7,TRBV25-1,CASSVGQGYEQYF
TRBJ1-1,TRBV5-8,CASSLKGGTEAFF
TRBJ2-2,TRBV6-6,CASSRGASGGLSNTGELFF
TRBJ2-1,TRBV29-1,CSVGGSEQFF
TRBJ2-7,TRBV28,CASSLGGLGYEQYF
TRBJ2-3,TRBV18,CASSPQSLSYTDTQYF
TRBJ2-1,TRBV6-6,CASRQQGPSSYNEQFF